The clone carrying this T cell receptor (beta chain) was seen only a few times. The antigen is not known. This sample stems from a study of human T cells and chemical hapten exposure. Study in general: For sensitization, 2% DPC was applied to a roughly 2 cm by roughly 2 cm patch of upper inner arm skin. Findings of the study overall: Alopecia in all donors means immunity may differ from healthy individuals.

Each CDR3 protein is one row after TCRdb ran MiXCR on the RACE reads. This table holds approximately 86,000 distinct CDR3 sequences, approximately 11% found once. The germline CDR1 and CDR2 sequences are SGHRS and YFSETQ. The CDR3 runs to 14 residues. The ends were cut back, 5 bases at V and 4 bases at J, with 16 bases in the middle. Time point: patch test 3, about 24 weeks after DPC sensitization. Treatment of the sample: therapeutic diphenylcyclopropenone sensitization with weekly scalp DPC. The sample consisted of whole blood, taken in connection with sensitization to the hapten diphenylcyclopropenone (DPC). V gene TRBV5-1 combines with J gene TRBJ2-7, with TRBD2 as a possible D gene (5 bases). The TCR comes from a woman in her twenties or thirties with alopecia areata. Some clones in this sample may be carry-over from other donors' samples. The CDR3 spells CASRSSSGLYEQYF. The CDR3 DNA reads as TGCGCCAGCAGATCTTCCAGCGGCCTGTACGAGCAGTACTTC. The whole variable domain, filled in from reference TRBV5-1 and TRBJ2-7, reads KAGVTQTPRYLIKTRGQQVTLSCSPISGHRSVSWYQQTPGQGLQFLFEYFSETQRNKGNFPGRFSGRQFSNSRSEMNVSTLELGDSALYLCASRSSSGLYEQYFGPGTRLTVT.